This TCR beta chain was captured by sequencing in a study of regulatory T cells in long-lasting Graves disease. The wider study: For under 3 months, newly diagnosed Graves' patients had been taking antithyroid drugs. Study-level results: Sampling was limited to peripheral blood rather than thyroid tissue.

In its sample, this clonotype was seen many times. The antigen is undetermined. V lost 0 bases, J lost 2 bases, and 7 bases lay in between. CDR3 length: 14 amino acids. CDR1 WSHSY and CDR2 SAAADI come from the germline V gene. Time point given: newly diagnosed GD, antithyroid drugs for less than 3 months. Extracted RNA from PBMCs served as the source of the TCR library. Arm-PCR of CDR3 regions and iRepertoire HTBI primers were used to build TCR beta libraries. TCRdb re-called the multiplex PCR reads with MiXCR, one entry per CDR3 protein. The sample has roughly 260,000 distinct CDR3 sequences, approximately 18% seen once. In addition, the sample was reused for a study of T cells in Graves' hyperthyroidism and ophthalmopathy. That report adds: Uncontrolled infection, other autoimmune disease, pregnancy or lactation disqualified patients from enrolment.

The material sequenced was peripheral blood mononuclear cells (PBMCs), taken at new diagnosis, from a patient treated with antithyroid drugs. The chain carries TRBV10-2 and TRBJ1-2, with D hard to call. This clonotype was sampled from a woman under 40 with Graves disease. The CDR3 sequence is CASSESTVNYGYTF. CDR3 nucleotides: TGCGCCAGCAGTGAGTCGACGGTCAACTATGGCTACACCTTC.